The text below deals with one T cell receptor beta chain. The data were obtained in a study of blood T cells in healthy people across ages. Using a J-beta primer mix together with a sample-barcoded 5' primer, a second PCR was run for about 7 to 12 cycles. Every molecule of cDNA carried a tag from a template-switch adaptor with 12 random nucleotides. TCRdb recomputed calls from the 5' RACE reads with MiXCR, one row per CDR3 protein. The top ten clones hold 20% to 25% of a sample with just under 750,000 distinct CDR3 sequences, approximately 22% of them seen once. This CDR3 is 13 amino acids long. V lost 4 bases to trimming and J lost 6 bases, with 12 bases between them. In germline, CDR1 is PRHDT, CDR2 FYEKMQ (reference sequence). Sample donors were healthy Caucasian individuals that came from Russia, aged 6 to 90.

The source is a man aged 70 or older in good health. Sequencing used blood. The chain has TRBV13 and TRBJ1-2, with D tentatively TRBD1 (5 bases). CDR3 protein: CASSWGGVDGYTF. The CDR3 DNA reads as TGTGCCAGCAGCTGGGGAGGGGTTGATGGCTACACCTTC.